Sequencing of this T cell receptor (beta chain) was carried out in a study of CD8 T cells in ankylosing spondylitis. Making the TCR beta libraries involved quantitative 5'-RACE with molecular barcodes. One entry per CDR3 protein, called by TCRdb with MiXCR from the 5' RACE reads. The sample holds a few hundred thousand distinct CDR3 sequences, 7% to 8% seen once. This clonotype was counted many times. The antigen is not known. Germline lookup yields CDR1 SNHLY and CDR2 FYNNEI. The CDR3 is made up of 17 amino acids. V was pared by 0 bases and J by 1 base, with 15 bases between. Study-wide findings and caveats: Past research had described some motif variants in reactive arthritis synovial fluid and blood. A TCR beta motif made of about 8 highly homologous variants seemed typical of ankylosing spondylitis blood. Reportedly, significant enrichment of disease-linked clones occurred in matched ankylosing spondylitis synovial fluid. Clones linked with disease were CD8+ and fairly uncommon in the peripheral blood.

This TCR derives from a male donor with ankylosing spondylitis. This chain links TRBV2 with TRBJ1-1; TRBD1 is a possible D gene (5 bases). Material for sequencing was blood, either unsorted or a sorted T cell fraction (not recorded which). In nucleotides, the CDR3 is TGTGCCAGCAGTGAAGCGGGACCGGGGGGGGAGAACACTGAAGCTTTCTTT. Its protein is CASSEAGPGGENTEAFF.